Each of the 26 T cell receptor beta chains below was sequenced from the same sample in a study of radiotherapy plus CTLA-4 blockade in lung cancer. Sequencing used immunoSEQ multiplex PCR; TCRdb keeps in-frame clones, though not all of them. The data show about 73,000 clones, around 87% seen once. Sequencing was performed on peripheral blood, taken from a patient treated with radiotherapy plus ipilimumab. The receptors stem from a human donor with non-small cell lung cancer that progressed on radiotherapy plus ipilimumab.

The rearrangement links TRBV2 to TRBJ2-7; no clear D. This CDR3 is 13 amino acids long. CDR1 and CDR2 from the germline V gene are SNHLY and FYNNEI. V lost 6 bases, J lost 4 bases, and 13 bases lay in between. CDR3 sequence (DNA): TGTGCCAGCAGGGGCACGGGCCAATACGAGCAGTACGTC. Translating it yields CASRGTGQYEQYV.

The V and J genes are TRBV18 and TRBJ1-2; D call uncertain. The CDR3 covers 16 residues. Germline assignment: CDR1 KGHSH and CDR2 LQKENI. V was clipped by 2 bases and J by 0 bases, with 13 bases between them. This CDR3 reads CASSPVDTISNYGYTF. The CDR3 region has the DNA TGTGCCAGCTCACCAGTTGACACGATATCTAACTATGGCTACACCTTC.

The genes are TRBV6-1 and TRBJ2-7, with a tentative D call TRBD2 (6 bases). V gave up 6 bases and J gave up 0 bases, with 15 bases separating them. CDR1 and CDR2 (germline): MNHNS, SASEGT. The CDR3 totals 15 residues. Here the CDR3 reads CASSPRPGDSYEQYV. CDR3 nucleotides: TGTGCCAGCAGCCCCCGGCCGGGAGACTCCTACGAGCAGTACGTC.

V and J are TRBV7-6 and TRBJ1-2; D unclear. The germline CDR1 and CDR2 sequences are SGHVS and FNYEAQ. The CDR3 has 15 amino acids. Trimming cost V 5 bases and J 3 bases, with 16 bases left between them. The DNA of the CDR3 is TGTGCCAGCAGCCCCGACCCTAGCACCGACTATGGCTACACCTTC. Its protein product is CASSPDPSTDYGYTF.

The rearrangement joins TRBV4-2 to TRBJ1-3; tentative D call: TRBD1 (5 bases). V shed 1 base and J shed 4 bases, with 14 bases lying between them. The CDR3 contains 16 residues. CDR1 is LGHNA, CDR2 YNFKEQ, per germline. As DNA, the CDR3 is TGTGCCAGCAGCCAAGGAAACCGGGGCCTAGGAAACACCATATATTTT. It yields the protein CASSQGNRGLGNTIYF.

The rearrangement uses TRBV29-1 and TRBJ2-7; D not resolved. V lost 4 bases and J lost 4, with 8 bases in between. CDR3 size: 11 residues. Looked up from germline, CDR1 is SQVTM and CDR2 is ANQGSEA. Here the CDR3 reads CSVVAAYEQYF. The CDR3 DNA reads as TGCAGCGTTGTTGCTGCTTACGAGCAGTACTTC.

V usage is TRBV30 and J usage is TRBJ1-2; the D is unclear. The CDR3 spans 11 residues. Trimming shortened V by 5 bases and J by 6 bases, and 10 bases separated the two germline ends. In germline, CDR1 is GTSNPN, CDR2 SVGIG (reference sequence). CDR3 loop: CAWSPGDGYTF. DNA of the CDR3: TGTGCCTGGTCGCCCGGGGATGGCTACACCTTC.

This rearrangement joins TRBV5-4 to TRBJ1-1, with 7 bases that match TRBD1. The CDR3 consists of 14 residues. Germline V lookup: CDR1 SGHNT, CDR2 YYREEE (reference sequence). J lost 4 bases, V lost 0 bases, and 3 bases had no gene match. CDR3 residues: CASSLETGFTEAFF. In nucleotides, the CDR3 is TGTGCCAGCAGCTTGGAGACAGGGTTCACTGAAGCTTTCTTT.

This clone was observed once. CDR3 protein: CASDRGGTDTQYF. The CDR3 region has the DNA TGTGCCAGCGATCGAGGGGGCACAGATACGCAGTATTTT. The chain has TRBV28 and TRBJ2-3, with D perhaps given as TRBD1 or TRBD2 (5 bases each). The V end lost 8 bases, the J end lost 1 base, and 10 bases lay between the germline ends. This CDR3 has 13 amino acids. Per the germline V gene, CDR1 is MDHEN and CDR2 is SYDVKM.

The chain couples TRBV19 to TRBJ2-5; a possible D gene is TRBD1 (6 bases). This CDR3 is built from 15 residues. Germline values: CDR1 LNHDA, CDR2 SQIVND (reference sequence). Trimming stripped 7 bases from V and 2 bases from J, with 17 bases between. CDR3 sequence reads: CASKGVISNQETQYF. CDR3 DNA sequence: TGTGCCAGTAAGGGGGTGATTAGCAATCAAGAGACCCAGTACTTC.

The chain links TRBV6-5 to TRBJ2-6, with TRBD1 matching over 7 bases. The germline V gene encodes CDR1 MNHEY and CDR2 SVGAGI. The CDR3 is made up of 15 amino acids. The junction had 5 bases not matched to a gene; V was cut back by 9 bases and J by 0 bases. CDR3 bases: TGTGCCAGGGGGGACAGTCCCTCTGGGGCCAACGTCCTGACTTTC. This codes for CARGDSPSGANVLTF.

This clone was detected only a few times. The genes are TRBV19 and TRBJ1-3; D remains ambiguous. This CDR3 contains 15 residues. Germline CDR1 LNHDA, CDR2 SQIVND (reference sequence). The V and J ends lost 4 bases and 0 bases respectively, with 10 bases between them. The chain's CDR3 is CASSTPLISGNTIYF. DNA for the CDR3: TGTGCCAGTAGTACGCCCTTGATCTCTGGAAACACCATATATTTT.

The chain recombines TRBV6-6 with TRBJ1-2; 10 nucleotides match TRBD1. The V gene end was trimmed by 5 bases and the J gene end by 4 bases; junction bases not matched to a gene: 4. The germline gives CDR1 MNHNY, CDR2 SVGAGI (reference sequence). CDR3 size: 14 residues. The CDR3 DNA sequence: TGTGCCAGCAGTCGGACAGGGGGACTCTATGGCTACACCTTC. This gives the protein CASSRTGGLYGYTF.

This clone was recorded a few times. The genes are TRBV7-9 and TRBJ2-5; D uncertain. Germline V gene data show CDR1 as SEHNR and CDR2 as FQNEAQ (reference sequence). Trimming stripped 1 base from V and 10 bases from J, with 7 bases between. CDR3 length equals 11 residues. The CDR3 bases are TGTGCCAGCAGCTTAGTCCTTGACCAGTACTTC. Protein sequence: CASSLVLDQYF.

The chain links TRBV21-1 to TRBJ2-7. TRBV21-1 is shown as a pseudogene. The CDR3 extends over 15 amino acids. The DNA of the CDR3 is TGTGCCAGCAGCAAAGACGTGAAGGAAGAGTGCGAGCAGTACGTC. It yields the protein CASSKDVKEECEQYV.

The genes are TRBV27 and TRBJ2-5, with 7 bases matching TRBD2. The junction had 10 bases not matched to a gene; V was cut back by 6 bases and J by 3 bases. The germline gives CDR1 MNHEY, CDR2 SMNVEV (reference sequence). This CDR3 has 15 amino acids. The CDR3 nucleotides read TGTGCCAGCAGCCCTCGGGCGGGAGATGAAGAGACCCAGTACTTC. Its translation: CASSPRAGDEETQYF.

The chain is built from TRBV7-9 and TRBJ1-5; possibly TRBD1 for D (6 bases). V lost 5 bases to trimming and J lost 9 bases, with 11 bases between them. Germline lookup yields CDR1 SEHNR and CDR2 FQNEAQ (reference sequence). The CDR3 contains 12 residues. CDR3 amino acids: CASSLQGGPQHF. CDR3 in DNA: TGTGCCAGCAGCCTACAGGGAGGGCCCCAGCATTTT.

The chain couples TRBV7-9 to TRBJ2-5, with TRBD2 identical over 8 bases. This CDR3 region has 16 residues. The germline CDR1 and CDR2 sequences are SEHNR and FQNEAQ (reference sequence). J was trimmed by 5 bases and V by 7 bases; bases with no gene match: 15. CDR3 in amino acids: CASTLDRAGLVETQYF. For the CDR3, the DNA is TGTGCCAGCACCCTCGATCGGGCGGGACTAGTCGAGACCCAGTACTTC.

Only a few counts were recorded for this clone. The CDR3 protein is CASSNGTSGRRDTQYF. The DNA of the CDR3 is TGCGCCAGCAGCAACGGGACTAGCGGGAGGAGAGATACGCAGTATTTT. The chain recombines TRBV10-2 with TRBJ2-3; 15 nucleotides line up with TRBD2. The CDR3 covers 16 residues. CDR1 and CDR2 (germline): WSHSY, SAAADI. Trimming took 6 bases from V and 5 from J; bases not matched to a gene: 6.

This chain links TRBV27 with TRBJ2-7; 10 nucleotides align to TRBD1. The germline CDR1 and CDR2 sequences are MNHEY and SMNVEV (reference sequence). Trimming removed 5 bases from V and 2 bases from J; junction bases left unmatched: 15. The CDR3 contains 18 residues. The CDR3 protein is CASSPFPPTGTGAYEQYF. The CDR3 coding sequence is TGTGCCAGCAGTCCTTTTCCCCCGACCGGGACAGGGGCCTACGAGCAGTACTTC.

This clone was recorded only once. This chain connects TRBV7-9 to TRBJ1-4; D remains unclear. Trimming took off 3 bases at V and 12 bases at J, with 14 bases between the two ends. This CDR3 comprises 13 residues. The V gene's germline CDR1 is SEHNR and CDR2 FQNEAQ (reference sequence). The CDR3 region has the DNA TGTGCCAGCAGCTTGCCGTTCGGCCAGGAACTGTTTTTT. Translation gives CASSLPFGQELFF.

This chain links TRBV4-2 with TRBJ1-1, with TRBD1 matching over 8 bases. The length of the CDR3 is 16 residues. J was trimmed by 1 base and V by 3 bases; bases with no gene match: 7. Germline V gene sequence: CDR1 LGHNA, CDR2 YNFKEQ. This CDR3 is CASSQTSTGENTEAFF. The CDR3 DNA reads as TGTGCCAGCAGCCAGACCTCGACAGGGGAGAACACTGAAGCTTTCTTT.

V is TRBV7-3 and J is TRBJ2-2; 10 bases agree with TRBD2. J lost 14 bases, V lost 5 bases, and 20 bases had no gene match. The CDR3 loop spans 17 amino acids. From germline, CDR1 is SGHTA and CDR2 FQGTGA. The CDR3, as DNA: TGTGCCAGCAGCCCTTCCGGGACTAGCGTTATCGGCGCGGGTCTGTTTTTT. It is translated as CASSPSGTSVIGAGLFF.

This chain uses TRBV4-1 with TRBJ2-3; D is ambiguous. V was trimmed by 4 bases and J by 4 bases, leaving 9 bases between them. This CDR3 region has 13 residues. Germline CDR1 is MGHRA and CDR2 is YSYEKL. The CDR3 region is CASSPPTSDTQYF. The CDR3 DNA reads as TGCGCCAGCAGCCCCCCGACGTCAGATACGCAGTATTTT.

This clone came up once. DNA of the CDR3: TGTGCCAGCAGCTTAAATTTCGGGAGGGCCATCACTCGGGGTGAGCAGTTCTTC. This codes for CASSLNFGRAITRGEQFF. V gene TRBV11-2 combines with J gene TRBJ2-1; TRBD2 aligns across 8 bases. Germline V CDR1 and CDR2: SGHAT, FQNNGV. The CDR3 spans 18 residues. The trim removed 2 bases at V and 9 bases at J, leaving 18 bases unmatched.

The chain is built from TRBV6-1 and TRBJ2-3; D ambiguous. Germline V gene lookup returns CDR1 MNHNS and CDR2 SASEGT. This CDR3 comprises 13 residues. V lost 4 bases and J lost 3, with 8 bases in between. CDR3 sequence: CASSVRVTDTQYF. CDR3 bases: TGTGCCAGCAGTGTCCGGGTAACAGATACGCAGTATTTT.